This passage covers 9 T cell receptor beta chains from one sample sequenced in a study of shared clonotypes between healthy human individuals. Produced via immunoSEQ multiplex PCR; TCRdb's table is partial and in-frame only. The data contain roughly 700,000 clones, about 74% of them singletons. Sequencing was performed on memory CD4+ T cells sorted from blood. As for subset: CD45RA-negative fraction. All receptors come from a woman in her 30s in good health.

This chain connects TRBV27 to TRBJ2-1; D not resolved. The CDR3 has 19 amino acids. Germline V CDR1 and CDR2: MNHEY, SMNVEV (reference sequence). Between the trimmed V and J ends, which lost 0 bases and 1 base, there was a span of 19 bases. The CDR3 is CASSLSSITLGESYNEQFF. As DNA, the CDR3 is TGTGCCAGCAGTTTATCAAGCATAACGCTAGGAGAGTCCTACAATGAGCAGTTCTTC.

V is TRBV5-1 and J is TRBJ2-1; no clear D. V dropped 6 bases and J dropped 2 bases, with 15 bases sitting between them. This CDR3 has 15 amino acids. Germline V gene sequence: CDR1 SGHRS, CDR2 YFSETQ. CDR3 DNA: TGCGCCAGCACCAACGTGGCCGACCCCTACAATGAGCAGTTCTTC. Its protein is CASTNVADPYNEQFF.

This clone was seen a handful of times. The CDR3 here is CASSIIQGRNYGYTF. CDR3 nucleotide sequence: TGTGCCAGTAGTATAATACAGGGGCGAAACTATGGCTACACCTTC. V and J are TRBV19 and TRBJ1-2; 7 nucleotides agree with TRBD1. The CDR3 covers 15 residues. Germline V gene lookup returns CDR1 LNHDA and CDR2 SQIVND (reference sequence). The J segment lost 2 bases and the V segment lost 2 bases, leaving 5 bases of the junction unmatched. The full variable domain, completed using reference TRBV19 and TRBJ1-2, is DGGITQSPKYLFRKEGQNVTLSCEQNLNHDAMYWYRQDPGQGLRLIYYSQIVNDFQKGDIAEGYSVSREKKESFPLTVTSAQKNPTAFYLCASSIIQGRNYGYTFGSGTRLTVV.

The rearrangement links TRBV28 to TRBJ2-2; D is uncertain. V dropped 8 bases and J dropped 5 bases, with 15 bases sitting between them. The CDR3 is 14 amino acids. CDR1 MDHEN and CDR2 SYDVKM come from the germline V gene. The CDR3 sequence is CASQRQEGTGELFF. In nucleotides, the CDR3 is TGTGCCAGCCAAAGACAAGAAGGGACCGGGGAGCTGTTTTTT.

The chain joins TRBV28 to TRBJ1-5; 7 bases match TRBD1. Germline CDR1 and CDR2: MDHEN and SYDVKM. J was trimmed by 6 bases and V by 3 bases; bases with no gene match: 5. The CDR3 loop spans 14 amino acids. The CDR3 DNA reads as TGTGCCAGCAGTTTTCAAGGGGGCGTTCAGCCCCAGCATTTT. It encodes CASSFQGGVQPQHF. The full variable domain, in which reference TRBV28 and TRBJ1-5 provide the parts outside the CDR3, is DVKVTQSSRYLVKRTGEKVFLECVQDMDHENMFWYRQDPGLGLRLIYFSYDVKMKEKGDIPEGYSVSREKKERFSLILESASTNQTSMYLCASSFQGGVQPQHFGDGTRLSIL.

V is TRBV28 and J is TRBJ2-1, with 7 bases fitting TRBD1. J lost 4 bases, V lost 7 bases, and 4 bases had no gene match. Germline CDR1 reads MDHEN; CDR2 reads SYDVKM. The CDR3 covers 13 residues. CDR3 sequence reads: CASISGGYNEQFF. In DNA, the CDR3 is TGTGCCAGCATTTCAGGGGGTTACAATGAGCAGTTCTTC.

This clone was recorded at least ten times. The chain combines TRBV7-8 with TRBJ2-3; 9 nucleotides agree with TRBD2. The CDR3 is 19 amino acids. The J segment lost 5 bases and the V segment lost 5 bases, leaving 20 bases of the junction unmatched. Germline V gene lookup returns CDR1 SGHVS and CDR2 FQNEAQ. The CDR3 DNA follows: TGTGCCAGCAGCCCTTACAGGGTTAGCGGGAGAGGAGTAAGAGATACGCAGTATTTT. Translation: CASSPYRVSGRGVRDTQYF.

This clone was seen a handful of times. The chain uses TRBV11-2 and TRBJ2-3, with unresolved D. The V end lost 5 bases, the J end lost 2 bases, and 8 bases lay between the germline ends. This CDR3 is built from 13 residues. The germline gives CDR1 SGHAT, CDR2 FQNNGV. The CDR3 bases are TGTGCCAGCAGCCCACGACTCACAGATACGCAGTATTTT. Its protein is CASSPRLTDTQYF.

V gene TRBV28 combines with J gene TRBJ1-5; 7 positions match TRBD1. CDR1 and CDR2 from the germline V gene are MDHEN and SYDVKM. V lost 3 bases, J lost 6 bases, and 14 bases stayed unmatched. The CDR3 runs 17 residues. In DNA form, the CDR3 reads TGTGCCAGCAGTTTCCCATTTCACAGGGGCCTAAGTCAGCCCCAGCATTTT. Translating gives CASSFPFHRGLSQPQHF.